Given below is one TCR beta chain in context. What antigen it recognizes has not been identified. Base qualities are missing; no much larger clone stands one base away. This sample is drawn from a study of shared clonotypes between healthy human individuals (dated by TCRdb to 2020 to 2021). As for the study more broadly: The cohort comprised a couple of women and a few men aged 18 to 49 years. Per donor, three plates each were used for CD4 naive and CD4 memory, two for CD8 naive, and one for CD8 memory. To estimate repertoire size and how much clonotype sharing occurs between individuals, the study deeply sequenced the blood TCR repertoires of roughly 5 healthy adults. To increase sequencing depth and limit assay-specific biases, TCR repertoire library preparation and sequencing were carried out by different laboratories using diverse techniques. Leukapheresis yielded between about 0.85 and 9.5 billion PBMCs per donor.

Trimming removed 3 bases from V and 1 base from J, leaving 15 bases between the germline ends. CDR1 and CDR2 are read off the germline V gene as SGHDT and YYEEEE. The CDR3, cysteine through phenylalanine, is 16 amino acids long. The kept DNA is CDR3 alone, 48 bases in frame from the first base. The investigation overall reported the following: The genetic and exposure-history diversity represented was limited by the small number of donors. Pairwise subsampling led to the expectation that sequencing depth would affect the degree of clonotype sharing among donors. Naive subsets generally had larger estimated clonotype richness than memory subsets did. Across a few donors, approximately 5% of naive CD4, more than 3% of naive CD8, about 2.3% of memory CD4, and about 0.44% of memory CD8 clonotypes were shared. Even with the large sequencing depth, rarefaction of the sorted-subset datasets indicated that sequencing was incomplete. Higher generation probabilities were observed for clonotypes shared by all four sorted-subset donors than for non-shared clonotypes. Sampling was limited to blood, and TCR repertoires in tissue likely differ from TCR repertoires in blood.

Donors were healthy HIV-negative adults with no recently reported acute infections or vaccinations. Every donor was a Caucasian adult residing in Nashville, Tennessee, USA. Magnetic negative selection was used to enrich CD4+ T cells, after which naive cells were positively selected on CD45RA and the negative fraction became the memory subset. After blood collection by leukapheresis, PBMCs were isolated using Ficoll-Histopaque density gradient centrifugation and then cryopreserved in the vapor phase of liquid nitrogen. Analytical flow cytometry was used to check the purity and quantity of every magnetically sorted T cell population. Genomic DNA was isolated from every sorted fraction and measured by UV absorbance on a Nanodrop 2000c. Using the deep immunoSEQ assay, TCR CDR3 regions were amplified from genomic DNA by multiplex PCR. Genomic DNA extracted from each cell subset was distributed evenly over all wells of several immunoSEQ 96-well plates, and each plate served as one replicate. For sorted subsets, about 200 ng genomic DNA, equal to some 30,000 T cell genomes, was loaded into each replicate PCR. Purified libraries were quantified with a Qubit 3.0 fluorometer, sized on a Bioanalyzer 2100, and re-quantified with the KAPA Library Quantification kit. Every immunoSEQ 96-well plate was sequenced on a dedicated single-read 150-cycle Illumina NextSeq 550 flow cell. Per the original workflow: Because only junctional sequences without quality scores were contained in the immunoSEQ output, filtering matching that applied to full-length reads could not be performed. Sequences were annotated with PyIR, a Python wrapper for IgBLAST v1.9, and V/J genes and CDR3 were assigned using IMGT germline references. Reads were removed for weak V/J assignments (E-value above 1e-6), missing CDR3, stop codons, out-of-frame junctions, or ambiguous translated residues. V3J clonotypes were defined as sequences sharing the same inferred V gene, J gene, and CDR3 amino acid sequence. The percentage overlap between two repertoires was calculated by dividing the number of shared unique clonotypes by the size of the smaller repertoire. Richness of each repertoire was evaluated using RTK rarefaction, the Chao1 estimator, and Recon v2.1 estimates of unobserved clonotypes. OLGA was used to compute generation probabilities for all TCRbeta clonotypes that the gDNA method yielded from a handful of donors. In its TCRdb copy, this immuneACCESS table keeps in-frame sequences only and misses some clones. Where compared with another copy, unresolved V genes explain less than half of these, and the others have no known cause. That table is the source of V, J and clone size, and D and trimming were worked out from the DNA. The sample includes 2 million to 3 million clones, with roughly 93% observed a single time. The ten largest make up roughly 0.36% of the sample.

The sequence derives from a man between 18 and 35 years old in good health. Some clones in this sample may be carry-over from other donors' samples. Sequencing was carried out using naive CD4+ T cells from PBMCs. According to the study, the label for this sample's cell subset or site signals: CD45RA+ positively selected. Here the chain combines TRBV5-6 and TRBJ2-3, and perhaps TRBD2 as D gene, on 6 matching bases. The sequence in DNA is TGTGCCAGCAGCTGGGGGGTCTCTCCGGGCACAGATACGCAGTATTTT. It encodes CASSWGVSPGTDTQYF.